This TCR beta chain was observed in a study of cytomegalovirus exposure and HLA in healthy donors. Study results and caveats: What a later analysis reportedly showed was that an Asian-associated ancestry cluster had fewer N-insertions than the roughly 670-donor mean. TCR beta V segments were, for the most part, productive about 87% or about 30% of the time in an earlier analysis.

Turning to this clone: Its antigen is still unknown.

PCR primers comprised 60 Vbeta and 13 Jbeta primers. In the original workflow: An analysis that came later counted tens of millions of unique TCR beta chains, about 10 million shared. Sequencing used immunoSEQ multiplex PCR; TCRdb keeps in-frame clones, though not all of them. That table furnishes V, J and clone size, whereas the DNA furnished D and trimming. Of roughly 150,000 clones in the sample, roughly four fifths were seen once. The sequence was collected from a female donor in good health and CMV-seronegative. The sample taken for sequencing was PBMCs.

Written as DNA, the CDR3 is TGTGCCAGCTCCCGGGTTTCCCGGGTGGACACCGGGGAGCTGTTTTTT. It encodes CASSRVSRVDTGELFF. The gene calls are TRBV27 and TRBJ2-2; D gene ambiguous. V dropped 8 bases and J dropped 3 bases, with 19 bases sitting between them. Looked up from germline, CDR1 is MNHEY and CDR2 is SMNVEV (reference sequence). CDR3 length: 16 residues.